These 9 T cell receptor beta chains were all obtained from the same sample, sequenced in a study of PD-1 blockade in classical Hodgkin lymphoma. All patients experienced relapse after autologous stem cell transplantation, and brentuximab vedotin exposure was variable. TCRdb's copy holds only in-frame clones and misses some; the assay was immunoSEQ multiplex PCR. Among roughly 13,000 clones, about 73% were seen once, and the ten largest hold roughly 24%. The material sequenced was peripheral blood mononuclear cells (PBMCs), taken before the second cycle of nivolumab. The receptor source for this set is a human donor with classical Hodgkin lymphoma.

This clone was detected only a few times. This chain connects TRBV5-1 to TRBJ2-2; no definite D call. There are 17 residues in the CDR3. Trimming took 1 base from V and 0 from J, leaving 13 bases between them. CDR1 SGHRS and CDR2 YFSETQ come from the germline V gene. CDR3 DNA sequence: TGCGCCAGCAGCTTGCCCCCGGTCTACCCGAACACCGGGGAGCTGTTTTTT. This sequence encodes CASSLPPVYPNTGELFF.

The CDR3 DNA reads TGTGCCAGCAGGCCAACAGGGGGGTTCTCCTACGAGCAGTACTTC. Encoded protein: CASRPTGGFSYEQYF. The V call is TRBV28, the J call TRBJ2-7, with 8 bases aligning to TRBD1. The V gene end was trimmed by 6 bases and the J gene end by 0 bases; junction bases not matched to a gene: 7. The CDR3 length is 15 residues. Germline V gene lookup returns CDR1 MDHEN and CDR2 SYDVKM.

In DNA, the CDR3 is TGTGCCAGCAGCTTTCTAGTCCTTGCCCGCTATGGCTACACCTTC. Translation gives CASSFLVLARYGYTF. V usage is TRBV7-2 and J usage is TRBJ1-2; D uncertain. The V gene's germline CDR1 is SGHTA and CDR2 FQGNSA. The CDR3 is made up of 15 amino acids. V was shortened by 3 bases and J by 4 bases, with 15 bases between the two germline ends.

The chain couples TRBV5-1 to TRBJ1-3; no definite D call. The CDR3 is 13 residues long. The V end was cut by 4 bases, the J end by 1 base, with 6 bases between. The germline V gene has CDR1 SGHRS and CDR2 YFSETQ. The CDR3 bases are TGCGCCAGCAGCGACAATTCTGGAAACACCATATATTTT. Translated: CASSDNSGNTIYF.

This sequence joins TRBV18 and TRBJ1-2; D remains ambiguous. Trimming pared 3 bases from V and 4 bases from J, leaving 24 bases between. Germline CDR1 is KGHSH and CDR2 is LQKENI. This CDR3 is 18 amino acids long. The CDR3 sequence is CASSPSSGLYGPPYGYTF. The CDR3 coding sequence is TGTGCCAGCTCACCCTCATCGGGTCTTTACGGACCTCCCTATGGCTACACCTTC. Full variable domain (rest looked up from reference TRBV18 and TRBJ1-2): NAGVMQNPRHLVRRRGQEARLRCSPMKGHSHVYWYRQLPEEGLKFMVYLQKENIIDESGMPKERFSAEFPKEGPSILRIQQVVRGDSAAYFCASSPSSGLYGPPYGYTFGSGTRLTVV.

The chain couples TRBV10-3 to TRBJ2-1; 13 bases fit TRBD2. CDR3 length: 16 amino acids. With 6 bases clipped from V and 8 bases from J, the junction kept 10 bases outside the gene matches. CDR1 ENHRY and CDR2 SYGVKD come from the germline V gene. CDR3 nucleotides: TGTGCCATCAGCCCTTGGGGACTAGCGGGGTTAGATGAGCAGTTCTTC. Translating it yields CAISPWGLAGLDEQFF.

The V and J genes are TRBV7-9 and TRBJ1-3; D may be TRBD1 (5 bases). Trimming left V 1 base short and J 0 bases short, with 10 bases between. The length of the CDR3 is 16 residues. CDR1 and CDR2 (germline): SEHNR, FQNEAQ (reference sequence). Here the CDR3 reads CASSLVGGFSGNTIYF. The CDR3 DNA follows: TGTGCCAGCAGCTTAGTCGGGGGTTTCTCTGGAAACACCATATATTTT. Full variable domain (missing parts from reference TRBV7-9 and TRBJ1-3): DTGVSQNPRHKITKRGQNVTFRCDPISEHNRLYWYRQTLGQGPEFLTYFQNEAQLEKSRLLSDRFSAERPKGSFSTLEIQRTEQGDSAMYLCASSLVGGFSGNTIYFGEGSWLTVV.

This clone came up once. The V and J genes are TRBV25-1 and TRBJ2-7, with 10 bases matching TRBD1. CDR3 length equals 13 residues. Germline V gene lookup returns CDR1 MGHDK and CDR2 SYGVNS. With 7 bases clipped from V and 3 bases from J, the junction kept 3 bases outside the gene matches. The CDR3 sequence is CASKGQGSYEQYF. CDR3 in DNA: TGTGCCAGCAAGGGACAGGGGAGCTACGAGCAGTACTTC.

In DNA, the CDR3 is TGCGCCAGCAGCTTGGTGGCAGAAGGAAACACCATATATTTT. This sequence encodes CASSLVAEGNTIYF. The V and J genes are TRBV5-1 and TRBJ1-3; D unresolved. The germline V gene encodes CDR1 SGHRS and CDR2 YFSETQ. This CDR3 comprises 14 residues. V was shortened by 0 bases and J by 4 bases, with 8 bases between the two germline ends.